These T cell receptor beta chains were read from a single sample in a study of blood T cells in healthy people across ages. Each CDR3 protein is one row after TCRdb ran MiXCR on the 5' RACE reads. The sample has 800,000 or so distinct CDR3 sequences, 20% to 25% seen once. These same records also appear under a second study, on T cells of mothers and their children.

Sequencing was performed on blood. All receptors derive from a boy aged 5-17 years in good health. CDR3s leave out the opening cysteine and the closing phenylalanine or tryptophan.

j_call cdr3_length v_call cdr3_aa
TRBJ2-5 11 TRBV28 ASSFRGAETQY
TRBJ2-7 11 TRBV10-3 AISPPGSYEQY
TRBJ2-5 10 TRBV29-1 SVEPGGETQY
TRBJ2-1 11 TRBV20-1 SARRWDYNEQF
. 10 TRBV2 ASRTDRDEQY
TRBJ2-1 14 TRBV11-2 ASSLGSGSSYNGQF
TRBJ1-3 13 TRBV6-5 ASSYSFRVGNTIY
TRBJ1-2 12 TRBV20-1 SAPGDREDYGYT
TRBJ2-3 12 TRBV20-1 SATRGWGTDTQY
TRBJ1-3 13 TRBV12-3/TRBV12-4 ASSLMVSSGNTIY
. 14 TRBV4-3 ASSQASDRPFYEQY
TRBJ2-4 16 TRBV4-3 ASSQEDRQEGAKNIQY
TRBJ2-7 16 TRBV28 ASSLTGTENYNSYEQY
TRBJ2-7 14 TRBV15 ATSRSVGTASYEQY
TRBJ2-3 16 TRBV10-3 AISEGSGHLKGTDTQY
TRBJ2-7 12 TRBV20-1 SAGGLAVTYEQY
TRBJ2-3 11 TRBV7-3 ASSSLGRDTQY
TRBJ1-3 11 TRBV6-5 ASRGDRRNTIY
TRBJ1-2 13 TRBV7-9 ASREGTSVSNGYT
TRBJ2-1 12 TRBV20-1 SAKGAGVYNEQF
TRBJ2-3 15 TRBV20-1 SARDPRSGSLADTQY
TRBJ1-6 13 TRBV20-1 SARDGFTGSSPLH
TRBJ2-5 12 TRBV20-1 SARILAGEETQY
TRBJ2-4 13 TRBV21-1 ASSSRQIRGNIQY
TRBJ2-3 13 TRBV12-3/TRBV12-4 ASSLSLGSTDTQY
TRBJ1-4 17 TRBV12-5 ASGPLTGDRHSTNEKLF
TRBJ1-2 11 TRBV11-2 ASSLGYLYGYT
TRBJ2-7 11 TRBV29-1 SVPGQGAHEQY
TRBJ2-3 14 TRBV14 ASSQDQAGVGDTQY
TRBJ2-5 14 TRBV13 ASSSRDTGTQETQY
TRBJ1-5 11 TRBV4-3 ASSQDRNQPQH
TRBJ2-2 14 TRBV7-9 ASSFTSGEKAGELF
. 12 TRBV6-2/TRBV6-3 ASSYGGLGDEQF
TRBJ2-2 17 TRBV7-2 ASSLMGGGRRANTGELF
TRBJ2-5 10 TRBV20-1 SANLLQETQY
TRBJ2-5 15 TRBV27 ASSLWGSGHEILTQY
TRBJ2-5 13 TRBV7-2 ASSLPGLGRETQY
TRBJ2-4 12 TRBV29-1 SVRGGTGRDIQY
TRBJ2-5 13 TRBV7-2 ASSLVGGLGETQY
TRBJ1-1 13 TRBV30 AWSGTGGRNTEAF
TRBJ1-3 12 TRBV7-9 ASTKGVSGNTIY
TRBJ2-1 9 TRBV3-1 ASSQDRVQF
TRBJ1-1 11 TRBV27 ASSLGPSTEAF
TRBJ2-3 11 TRBV7-8 ASRDLVTDTQY
TRBJ2-5 14 TRBV19 ASSIVRTGARETQY
TRBJ1-4 11 TRBV29-1 SVGGGQDGKLF
TRBJ1-5 11 TRBV6-2/TRBV6-3 ASSQGSYQPQH
TRBJ1-6 13 TRBV28 ASSPVDRDGSPLH
TRBJ2-7 12 TRBV20-1 SAVPTGPNYEQY
. 11 TRBV14 ASSQRGVAEQF
TRBJ2-7 11 TRBV29-1 SAGTRDRYEQY
TRBJ1-2 12 TRBV5-5 ASTVGGLNYGYT
TRBJ2-5 14 TRBV5-5 ASTKREDPRTETQY
TRBJ1-2 13 TRBV9 ASSPLTGWDYGYT
TRBJ2-7 10 TRBV6-2/TRBV6-3 AGSYLIFEQY
TRBJ1-1 12 TRBV20-1 SARIEVGLAEAF
TRBJ2-7 14 TRBV4-3 ASSQDPASGSWEQY
TRBJ1-1 10 TRBV7-9 ASSLGGARAF
. 12 TRBV20-1 SARGGGAYNEQF